These T cell receptor beta chains were read from a single sample in a study of T cells in Graves' hyperthyroidism and ophthalmopathy. TCRdb processed the multiplex PCR reads anew with MiXCR; each CDR3 protein has one entry. In the table there are roughly 500,000 distinct CDR3 sequences, about 46% of which are singletons. The material sequenced was peripheral blood or thyroid tissue (not recorded which). The receptor source for this set is an adult woman with Graves' disease, either hyperthyroidism or ophthalmopathy (not recorded which). CDR3s include the opening cysteine and the closing phenylalanine or tryptophan. Fields, in order: V gene, D gene, J gene, clone size, CDR3 protein, CDR3 DNA. The D gene is left open where the match is weak. Part of the rows lack a size; the others show once, few, many or a class for expanded clones.

TRBV20-1,TRBD2,TRBJ2-2,NA,CSARAAGTSGSASGELFF,TGCAGTGCTAGAGCCGCCGGGACTAGCGGGAGTGCTAGCGGGGAGCTGTTTTTT
TRBV20-1,NA,TRBJ2-3,NA,CSARASGPQTDTQYF,TGCAGTGCTAGAGCCTCCGGACCGCAGACAGATACGCAGTATTTT
TRBV7-8,NA,TRBJ2-2,NA,CASSLILGTGELFF,TGTGCCAGCAGCTTAATACTAGGGACCGGGGAGCTGTTTTTT
TRBV29-1,NA,TRBJ1-1,few,CSVVRLTNTEAFF,TGCAGCGTTGTGCGACTAACGAACACTGAAGCTTTCTTT
TRBV10-3,NA,TRBJ2-2,NA,CAISAPGQLNTGELFF,TGTGCCATCAGTGCCCCCGGACAGCTTAACACCGGGGAGCTGTTTTTT
TRBV20-1,NA,TRBJ2-6,many,CSARVSGSSGANVLTF,TGCAGTGCTAGAGTTAGCGGTAGCTCTGGGGCCAACGTCCTGACTTTC
TRBV19,TRBD1,TRBJ2-7,many,CASSPPPGTASHEQYF,TGTGCCAGTAGTCCCCCCCCTGGGACAGCCTCTCACGAGCAGTACTTC
TRBV7-9,TRBD2,TRBJ2-5,NA,CASSTSGLEASGSIGLGETQYF,TGTGCCAGCAGCACATCCGGGCTTGAAGCTAGCGGGAGCATTGGGTTGGGGGAGACCCAGTACTTC
TRBV5-1,TRBD2,TRBJ2-2,many,CASSSSGSAGELFF,TGCGCCAGCAGCTCTAGCGGGAGCGCCGGGGAGCTGTTTTTT
TRBV10-3,TRBD2,TRBJ2-5,few,CAISASRGGETQYF,TGTGCCATCAGTGCGAGTAGGGGAGGGGAGACCCAGTACTTC
TRBV2,TRBD1,TRBJ1-1,many,CASSLETGANTEAFF,TGTGCCAGCAGTTTGGAGACAGGGGCGAACACTGAAGCTTTCTTT
TRBV20-1,NA,TRBJ1-6,once,CSADPVSPLHF,TGCAGTGCTGATCCAGTGTCACCCCTCCACTTT
TRBV7-2,NA,TRBJ1-5,NA,CASSSEVTQHF,TGTGCCAGCAGCTCCGAGGTGACCCAGCATTTT
TRBV20-1,NA,TRBJ1-2,NA,CSARAGNTF,TGCAGTGCTAGGGCGGGCAACACCTTC
TRBV10-3,NA,TRBJ1-2,NA,CAISGEGSIYGYTF,TGTGCCATCAGTGGAGAGGGGAGCATCTATGGCTACACCTTC
TRBV7-9,NA,TRBJ2-5,NA,CASSRESGQETQYF,TGTGCCAGCAGCCGAGAGTCGGGCCAAGAGACCCAGTACTTC
TRBV5-1,TRBD2,TRBJ2-6,NA,CASSLTSGRAGANVLTF,TGCGCCAGCAGCCTTACTAGCGGGAGGGCCGGGGCCAACGTCCTGACTTTC
TRBV29-1,TRBD2,TRBJ2-5,many,CSVALAGGIWSETQYF,TGCAGCGTCGCACTAGCGGGAGGGATATGGTCGGAGACCCAGTACTTC
TRBV5-1,TRBD2,TRBJ2-7,few,CASSLVTGGSDEQYF,TGCGCCAGCAGCTTGGTAACGGGAGGGAGCGACGAGCAGTACTTC
TRBV19,TRBD1,TRBJ1-2,NA,CASSARDRGGYGYTF,TGTGCCAGTAGTGCCCGGGACAGGGGAGGCTATGGCTACACCTTC
TRBV25-1,NA,TRBJ1-3,few,CASSDGARSRRKGNTIYF,TGTGCCAGCAGTGATGGCGCTAGGTCCAGAAGGAAGGGAAACACCATATATTTT
TRBV15,NA,TRBJ2-5,few,CATSRDQSRVGSAQYF,TGTGCCACCAGCAGAGATCAGTCCAGGGTCGGCTCGGCCCAGTACTTC
TRBV25-1,NA,TRBJ1-6,NA,CASSLGESYNSPLHF,TGTGCCAGCAGCTTAGGAGAGTCCTATAATTCACCCCTCCACTTT
TRBV7-9,NA,TRBJ2-5,few,CASSLPFGGEETQYF,TGTGCCAGCAGCTTGCCTTTTGGGGGAGAAGAGACCCAGTACTTC
TRBV7-9,NA,TRBJ2-7,NA,CASRQTGYEQYF,TGTGCCAGCAGACAGACAGGTTACGAGCAGTACTTC
TRBV7-9,TRBD2,TRBJ2-7,NA,CASSTSGSYNEQYF,TGTGCCAGCTCGACTAGCGGCTCCTACAATGAGCAGTACTTC
TRBV20-1,TRBD2,TRBJ2-5,NA,CSARVWGGRGETQYF,TGCAGTGCTAGAGTATGGGGCGGGAGAGGTGAGACCCAGTACTTC